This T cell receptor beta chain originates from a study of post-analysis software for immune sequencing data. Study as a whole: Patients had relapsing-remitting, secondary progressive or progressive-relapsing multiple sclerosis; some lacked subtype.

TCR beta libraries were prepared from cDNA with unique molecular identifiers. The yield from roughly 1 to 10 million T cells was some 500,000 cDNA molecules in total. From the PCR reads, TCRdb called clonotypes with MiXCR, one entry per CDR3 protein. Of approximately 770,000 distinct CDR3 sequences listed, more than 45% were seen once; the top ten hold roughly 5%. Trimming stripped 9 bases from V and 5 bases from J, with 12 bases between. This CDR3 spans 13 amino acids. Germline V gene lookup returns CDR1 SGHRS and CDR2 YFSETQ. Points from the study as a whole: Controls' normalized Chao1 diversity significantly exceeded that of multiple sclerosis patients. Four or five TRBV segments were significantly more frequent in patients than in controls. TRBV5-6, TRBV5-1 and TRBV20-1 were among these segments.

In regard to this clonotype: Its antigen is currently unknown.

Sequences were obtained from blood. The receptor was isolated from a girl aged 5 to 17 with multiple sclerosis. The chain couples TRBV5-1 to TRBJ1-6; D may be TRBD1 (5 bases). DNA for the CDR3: TGCGCCACCCGGGACGGAGATAATTCACCCCTCCACTTT. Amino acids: CATRDGDNSPLHF.